A selection of T cell receptor beta chains follows, all from one sample in a study of blood T cell repertoires in COVID-19. Libraries were prepared by immunoSEQ multiplex PCR; TCRdb keeps only in-frame clonotypes and omits some of them. The profile shows more than 60,000 clones, roughly 91% of them singletons. Sequences were obtained from PBMCs or T cells enriched from blood (not recorded which). The receptor set was obtained from a woman aged 40 to 50 who had recovered from COVID-19. Each CDR3 is given with its conserved first and last residue.

J,V,CDR3
TRBJ2-1,TRBV11-3,CASSPGLAGGNEQFF
TRBJ2-3,TRBV5-1,CASSLDPQGSGGTQYF
TRBJ1-2,TRBV19,CASTDRRETGYGYTF
TRBJ2-1,TRBV3-1/TRBV3-2,CASSQDSAGARHNEQFF
TRBJ2-1,TRBV5-1,CASSLNYNEQFF
TRBJ2-3,TRBV7-9,CASSDWSGGLGDTQYF
TRBJ2-7,TRBV6-2/TRBV6-3,CASSYHRDRGFYEQYF
TRBJ2-3,TRBV9,CASSVRQGGTDTQYF
TRBJ2-5,TRBV6-1,CASSEIAGTQETQYF
TRBJ2-5,TRBV5-4,CASRGQGYQETQYF
TRBJ2-7,TRBV5-1,CASSAPTGRGGSEQYF
TRBJ1-1,TRBV7-8,CASSLEGVSSNTEAFF
TRBJ1-1,TRBV5-4,CASSFQGGTEAFF
TRBJ1-1,TRBV27,CASRLTTGVITEAFF
TRBJ2-3,TRBV7-7,CASSAIPGDTQYF
TRBJ1-3,TRBV6-1,CASSENGQSYANTIYF
TRBJ1-1,TRBV7-2,CASTFGGNTEAFF
TRBJ1-5,TRBV5-8,CASSNSSKDRDSNQPQHF
TRBJ1-5,TRBV6-6,CASSYRGSNQPQHF
TRBJ2-3,TRBV5-8,CASSFIGQAVTQYF
TRBJ2-1,TRBV20-1,CSASVPGGLNEQFF
TRBJ2-4,TRBV19,CASSLNGQGAKNIQYF